Listed below are T cell receptor beta chains from one sample, sequenced in a study of blood T cell repertoires in COVID-19. Libraries were prepared by immunoSEQ multiplex PCR; TCRdb keeps only in-frame clonotypes and omits some of them. Seen here are around 480,000 clones, approximately 88% observed once, and the top ten hold roughly 12%. Sequencing input: peripheral blood. These receptors all stem from a woman aged 50 to 60 with COVID-19, enrolled during active disease. CDR3s include the opening cysteine and the closing phenylalanine or tryptophan. The D gene is left open where the match is weak. Rows may omit the clone size; those that give it use once, few, many or a size class.

j_call | clone_size | d_call | v_call | cdr3_aa | cdr3_nt
TRBJ2-7 | . | TRBD1 | TRBV12-5 | CASGLDRGPYEQYF | TGTGCTAGTGGTTTGGACAGGGGACCGTACGAGCAGTACTTC
TRBJ2-5 | once | TRBD2 | TRBV28 | CASSPGGSGETQYF | TGTGCCAGCAGTCCCGGGGGGTCTGGGGAGACCCAGTACTTC
TRBJ2-1 | once | . | TRBV27 | CASSPGSEQFF | TGTGCCAGCAGTCCCGGGTCCGAGCAGTTCTTC
TRBJ2-7 | . | . | TRBV19 | CASSAVATYEQYF | TGTGCCAGTAGCGCAGTGGCCACCTACGAGCAGTACTTC
TRBJ2-6 | once | TRBD1 | TRBV24-1 | CATSDPSGTGSTGANVLTF | TGTGCCACCAGTGATCCCTCCGGGACAGGGTCGACTGGGGCCAACGTCCTGACTTTC
TRBJ1-3 | . | . | TRBV9 | CASSVGTSGNTIYF | TGTGCCAGCAGCGTGGGGACATCCGGAAACACCATATATTTT
TRBJ1-5 | . | TRBD1 | TRBV19 | CASTGTGGNQPQHF | TGTGCCAGTACTGGGACAGGGGGGAATCAGCCCCAGCATTTT
TRBJ2-3 | once | . | TRBV2 | CATHGGAQKDTQYF | TGTGCCACCCACGGCGGGGCCCAGAAGGATACGCAGTATTTT
TRBJ2-3 | . | . | TRBV7-8 | CASSLRWDTQYF | TGTGCCAGCAGCCTGAGGTGGGATACGCAGTATTTT
TRBJ1-3 | . | . | TRBV24-1 | CATKGQAASRGNTIYF | TGTGCCACCAAGGGGCAGGCGGCGTCTCGAGGAAACACCATATATTTT
TRBJ2-2 | . | . | TRBV24-1 | CATSAQGMNTGELFF | TGTGCCACCAGTGCTCAGGGGATGAACACCGGGGAGCTGTTTTTT
TRBJ2-5 | . | TRBD2 | TRBV12-3/TRBV12-4 | CASRDSGRETQYF | TGTGCCAGCAGGGATAGCGGGCGGGAGACCCAGTACTTC
TRBJ1-1 | . | TRBD1 | TRBV10-3 | CAIRGDRVDEAFF | TGTGCCATCAGGGGGGACAGGGTGGACGAAGCTTTCTTT
TRBJ2-7 | . | TRBD1 | TRBV7-9 | CASSLGTGRYEQYF | TGTGCCAGCAGCCTCGGGACAGGGAGGTACGAGCAGTACTTC
TRBJ1-4 | . | TRBD1 | TRBV7-9 | CASSLTGGPNEKLFF | TGTGCCAGCAGCTTGACAGGGGGCCCTAATGAAAAACTGTTTTTT
TRBJ1-4 | . | . | TRBV7-9 | CASSLTSGPNEKLFF | TGTGCCAGCAGCCTCACTTCGGGTCCTAATGAAAAACTGTTTTTT
TRBJ1-4 | . | TRBD1 | TRBV27 | CASSLDRRTNEKLFF | TGTGCCAGCAGTTTGGACAGGAGAACTAATGAAAAACTGTTTTTT
TRBJ1-2 | . | . | TRBV28 | CASSLGQSNYGYTF | TGTGCCAGCAGTTTAGGGCAGTCTAACTATGGCTACACCTTC
TRBJ1-1 | . | . | TRBV7-9 | CASSLGMGGITEAFF | TGTGCCAGCAGCTTAGGTATGGGCGGGATCACTGAAGCTTTCTTT
TRBJ1-1 | . | TRBD1 | TRBV19 | CASSVGTGRTEAFF | TGTGCCAGTAGTGTCGGGACAGGGAGGACTGAAGCTTTCTTT
TRBJ2-7 | . | . | TRBV18 | CASSPTGTYEQYF | TGTGCCAGCTCACCTACAGGTACCTACGAGCAGTACTTC
TRBJ1-4 | few | . | TRBV30 | CAWSVGGTNEKLFF | TGTGCCTGGAGTGTTGGGGGCACTAATGAAAAACTGTTTTTT
TRBJ1-4 | . | . | TRBV2 | CASSVEQTATNEKLFF | TGTGCCAGCAGTGTGGAGCAGACTGCAACTAATGAAAAACTGTTTTTT
TRBJ2-1 | . | . | TRBV9 | CASSVASRQVNEQFF | TGTGCCAGCAGCGTAGCTAGCCGACAGGTAAACGAGCAGTTCTTC
TRBJ2-7 | . | . | TRBV19 | CASSIGPYYEQYF | TGTGCCAGTAGTATTGGCCCTTACTACGAGCAGTACTTC
TRBJ2-1 | . | . | TRBV14 | CASSQVNPSGEQFF | TGTGCCAGCAGCCAAGTGAACCCCTCGGGTGAGCAGTTCTTC
TRBJ2-7 | few | . | TRBV9 | CASSVDPVGVLYEQYF | TGTGCCAGCAGCGTTGACCCCGTAGGGGTCCTCTACGAGCAGTACTTC
TRBJ1-1 | . | . | TRBV20-1 | CSAPQLEEAFF | TGCAGTGCTCCTCAACTAGAAGAAGCTTTCTTT
TRBJ2-7 | . | TRBD1 | TRBV19 | CASSPDRGGEQYF | TGTGCCAGTAGTCCGGACAGGGGGGGCGAGCAGTACTTC
TRBJ1-6 | . | TRBD1 | TRBV5-5 | CASSLASGTGNSPLHF | TGTGCCAGCAGCTTGGCGAGCGGGACAGGGAATTCACCCCTCCACTTT
TRBJ1-2 | few | . | TRBV9 | CASSLSEGGRYGYTF | TGTGCCAGCAGCCTCAGCGAGGGAGGGCGCTATGGCTACACCTTC
TRBJ2-1 | few | TRBD1 | TRBV27 | CASSLGQGGNEQFF | TGTGCCAGCAGTTTAGGACAGGGTGGCAATGAGCAGTTCTTC
TRBJ2-5 | . | . | TRBV10-2 | CASSDTVNQETQYF | TGCGCCAGCAGTGACACAGTGAACCAAGAGACCCAGTACTTC
TRBJ1-5 | few | TRBD1 | TRBV30 | CASGQGDNQPQHF | TGTGCCTCCGGACAGGGCGACAATCAGCCCCAGCATTTT
TRBJ2-1 | . | TRBD2 | TRBV24-1 | CATSDPSRGGNFHEQFF | TGTGCCACCAGTGATCCCTCGCGGGGGGGCAATTTCCATGAGCAGTTCTTC
TRBJ2-7 | . | TRBD2 | TRBV5-4 | CASSFGTSRYEQYF | TGTGCCAGCAGCTTTGGGACTAGCAGGTACGAGCAGTACTTC
TRBJ2-1 | once | TRBD2 | TRBV5-5 | CASSSSGATHNEQFF | TGTGCCAGCAGTTCTAGCGGAGCTACTCACAATGAGCAGTTCTTC
TRBJ2-3 | . | . | TRBV27 | CANSNGGTETTDTQYF | TGTGCCAATTCAAACGGCGGGACCGAAACTACAGATACGCAGTATTTT
TRBJ1-4 | . | . | TRBV3-1/TRBV3-2 | CASSNHRKGGGAKKKPFF | TGTGCCAGCAGCAATCACAGGAAAGGGGGGGGCGCGAAAAAGAAACCGTTTTTT
TRBJ1-5 | . | . | TRBV24-1 | CATSDTTGFNQPQHF | TGTGCCACCAGTGACACAACAGGGTTCAATCAGCCCCAGCATTTT
TRBJ2-1 | . | TRBD2 | TRBV9 | CASSVDPGGANEQFF | TGTGCCAGCAGCGTAGACCCGGGGGGGGCCAATGAGCAGTTCTTC
TRBJ1-2 | . | . | TRBV14 | CASSQDITGLNGYTF | TGTGCCAGCAGCCAAGATATAACAGGATTGAATGGCTACACCTTC
TRBJ1-2 | . | TRBD1 | TRBV29-1 | CSVEDTGGVASGYTF | TGCAGCGTTGAGGATACAGGGGGCGTTGCGTCTGGCTACACCTTC
TRBJ1-6 | . | TRBD1 | TRBV6-1 | CASSERPGGRSPLHF | TGTGCCAGCAGTGAACGACCAGGGGGGCGGTCACCCCTCCACTTT
TRBJ1-4 | . | . | TRBV5-1 | CASSLREFNEKLFF | TGCGCCAGCAGCTTAAGGGAGTTTAATGAAAAACTGTTTTTT
TRBJ2-6 | . | . | TRBV30 | CAWSLGSGANVLTF | TGTGCCTGGAGTCTCGGCTCTGGGGCCAACGTCCTGACTTTC